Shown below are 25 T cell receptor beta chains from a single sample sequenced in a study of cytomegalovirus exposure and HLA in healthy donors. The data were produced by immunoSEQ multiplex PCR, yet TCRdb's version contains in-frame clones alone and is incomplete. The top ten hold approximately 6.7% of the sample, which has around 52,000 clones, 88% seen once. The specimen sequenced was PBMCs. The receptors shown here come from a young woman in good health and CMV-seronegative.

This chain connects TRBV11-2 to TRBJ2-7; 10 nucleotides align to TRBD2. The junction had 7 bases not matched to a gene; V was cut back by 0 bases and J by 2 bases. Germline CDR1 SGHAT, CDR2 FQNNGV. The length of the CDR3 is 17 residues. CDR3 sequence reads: CASSLDQIAGGAYEQYF. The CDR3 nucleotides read TGTGCCAGCAGCTTAGATCAAATAGCGGGAGGCGCCTACGAGCAGTACTTC.

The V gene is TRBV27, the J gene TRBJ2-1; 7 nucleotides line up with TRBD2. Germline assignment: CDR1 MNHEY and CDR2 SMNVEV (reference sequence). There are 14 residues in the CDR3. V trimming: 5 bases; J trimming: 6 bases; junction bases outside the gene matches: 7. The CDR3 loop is CASSRDYPVNEQFF. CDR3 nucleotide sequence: TGTGCCAGCAGTCGGGACTACCCCGTCAATGAGCAGTTCTTC.

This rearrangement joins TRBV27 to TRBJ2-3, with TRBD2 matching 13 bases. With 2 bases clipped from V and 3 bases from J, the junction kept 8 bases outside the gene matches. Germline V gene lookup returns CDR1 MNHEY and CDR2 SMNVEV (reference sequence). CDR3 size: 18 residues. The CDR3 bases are TGTGCCAGCAGTTTACAAGGACTAGCGGGAGTCGGGACAGATACGCAGTATTTT. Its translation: CASSLQGLAGVGTDTQYF.

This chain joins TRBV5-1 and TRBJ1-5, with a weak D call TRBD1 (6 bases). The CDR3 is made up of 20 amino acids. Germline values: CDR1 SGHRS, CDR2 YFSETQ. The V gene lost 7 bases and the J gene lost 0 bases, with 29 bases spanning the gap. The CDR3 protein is CASGKPGAVGTSVSNQPQHF. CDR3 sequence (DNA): TGCGCCAGCGGAAAGCCAGGGGCGGTTGGGACTAGCGTTAGCAATCAGCCCCAGCATTTT.

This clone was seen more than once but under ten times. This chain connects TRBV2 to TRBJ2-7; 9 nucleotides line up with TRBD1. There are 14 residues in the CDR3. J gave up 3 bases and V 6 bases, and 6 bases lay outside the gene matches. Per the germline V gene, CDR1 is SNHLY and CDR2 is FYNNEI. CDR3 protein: CASRDRTGDYEQYF. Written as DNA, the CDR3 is TGTGCCAGCAGGGACCGGACAGGGGACTACGAGCAGTACTTC. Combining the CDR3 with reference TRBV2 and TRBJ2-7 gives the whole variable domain EPEVTQTPSHQVTQMGQEVILRCVPISNHLYFYWYRQILGQKVEFLVSFYNNEISEKSEIFDDQFSVERPDGSNFTLKIRSTKLEDSAMYFCASRDRTGDYEQYFGPGTRLTVT.

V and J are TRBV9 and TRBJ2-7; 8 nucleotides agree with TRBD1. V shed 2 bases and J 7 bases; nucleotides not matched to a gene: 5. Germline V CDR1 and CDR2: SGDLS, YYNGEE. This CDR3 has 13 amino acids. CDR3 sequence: CASSVTGVEEQYF. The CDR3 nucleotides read TGTGCCAGCAGCGTGACAGGGGTAGAGGAGCAGTACTTC.

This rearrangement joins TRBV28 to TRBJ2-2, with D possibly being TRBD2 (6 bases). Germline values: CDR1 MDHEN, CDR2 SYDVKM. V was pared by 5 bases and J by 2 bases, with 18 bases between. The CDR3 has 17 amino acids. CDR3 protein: CASSGLRGNANTGELFF. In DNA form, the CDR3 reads TGTGCCAGCAGTGGACTCCGCGGGAACGCAAACACCGGGGAGCTGTTTTTT.

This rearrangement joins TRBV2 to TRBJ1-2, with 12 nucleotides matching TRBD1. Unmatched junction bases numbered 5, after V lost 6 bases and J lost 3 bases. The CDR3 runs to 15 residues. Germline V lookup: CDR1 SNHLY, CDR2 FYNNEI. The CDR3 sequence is CASRGTGGLDYGYTF. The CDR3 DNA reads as TGTGCCAGCAGGGGGACAGGGGGCCTCGACTATGGCTACACCTTC.

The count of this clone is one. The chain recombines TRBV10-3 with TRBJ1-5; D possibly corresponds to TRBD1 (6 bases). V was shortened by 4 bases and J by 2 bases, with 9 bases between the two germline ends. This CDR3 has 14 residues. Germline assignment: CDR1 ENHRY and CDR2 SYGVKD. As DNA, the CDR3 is TGTGCCATCAGTGTACAGGGTGGCAATCAGCCCCAGCATTTT. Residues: CAISVQGGNQPQHF.

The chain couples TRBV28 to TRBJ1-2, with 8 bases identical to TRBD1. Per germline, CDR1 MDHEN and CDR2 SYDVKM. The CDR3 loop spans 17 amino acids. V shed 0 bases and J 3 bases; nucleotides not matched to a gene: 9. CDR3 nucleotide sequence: TGTGCCAGCAGTTTATGGGGGGAGCAGGGGGCCTACTATGGCTACACCTTC. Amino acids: CASSLWGEQGAYYGYTF.

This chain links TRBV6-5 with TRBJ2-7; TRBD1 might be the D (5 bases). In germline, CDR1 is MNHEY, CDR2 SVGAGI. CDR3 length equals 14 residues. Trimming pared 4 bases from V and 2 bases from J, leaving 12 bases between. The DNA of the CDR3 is TGTGCCAGCAGTTCCAGGGTTCCCCCCTACGAGCAGTACTTC. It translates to CASSSRVPPYEQYF.

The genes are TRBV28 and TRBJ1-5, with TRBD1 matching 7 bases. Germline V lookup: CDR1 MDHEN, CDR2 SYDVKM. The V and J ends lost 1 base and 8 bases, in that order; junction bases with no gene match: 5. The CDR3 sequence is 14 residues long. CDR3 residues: CASSLSPGGKPQHF. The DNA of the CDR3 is TGTGCCAGCAGTTTATCGCCAGGGGGGAAGCCCCAGCATTTT.

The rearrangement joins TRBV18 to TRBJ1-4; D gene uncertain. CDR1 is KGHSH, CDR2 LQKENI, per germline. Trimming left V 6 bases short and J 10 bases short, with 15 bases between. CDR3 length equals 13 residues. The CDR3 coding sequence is TGTGCCAGCTCGCCGCAGGAGGGAGGAAAACTGTTTTTT. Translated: CASSPQEGGKLFF. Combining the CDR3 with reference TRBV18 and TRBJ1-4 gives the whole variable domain NAGVMQNPRHLVRRRGQEARLRCSPMKGHSHVYWYRQLPEEGLKFMVYLQKENIIDESGMPKERFSAEFPKEGPSILRIQQVVRGDSAAYFCASSPQEGGKLFFGSGTQLSVL.

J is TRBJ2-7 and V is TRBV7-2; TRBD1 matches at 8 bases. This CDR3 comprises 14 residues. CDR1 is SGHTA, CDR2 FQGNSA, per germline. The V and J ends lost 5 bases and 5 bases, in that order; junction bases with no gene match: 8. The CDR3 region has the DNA TGTGCCAGCAGCCCCTGGACAGGGAGCCACGAGCAGTACTTC. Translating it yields CASSPWTGSHEQYF.

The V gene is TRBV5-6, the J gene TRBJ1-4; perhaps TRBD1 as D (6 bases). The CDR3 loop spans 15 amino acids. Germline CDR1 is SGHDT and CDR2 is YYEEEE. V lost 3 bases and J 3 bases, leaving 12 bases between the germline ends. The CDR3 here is CASSYLGGANEKLFF. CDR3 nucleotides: TGTGCCAGCAGCTATCTAGGGGGTGCTAATGAAAAACTGTTTTTT. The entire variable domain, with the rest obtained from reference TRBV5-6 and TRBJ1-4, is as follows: DAGVTQSPTHLIKTRGQQVTLRCSPKSGHDTVSWYQQALGQGPQFIFQYYEEEERQRGNFPDRFSGHQFPNYSSELNVNALLLGDSALYLCASSYLGGANEKLFFGSGTQLSVL.

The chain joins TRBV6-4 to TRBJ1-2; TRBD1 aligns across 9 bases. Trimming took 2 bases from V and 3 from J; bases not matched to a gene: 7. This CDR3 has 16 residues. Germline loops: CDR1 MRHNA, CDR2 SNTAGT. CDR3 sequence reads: CASSDVRTGEDYGYTF. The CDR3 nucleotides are TGTGCCAGCAGTGACGTCAGGACAGGGGAGGACTATGGCTACACCTTC.

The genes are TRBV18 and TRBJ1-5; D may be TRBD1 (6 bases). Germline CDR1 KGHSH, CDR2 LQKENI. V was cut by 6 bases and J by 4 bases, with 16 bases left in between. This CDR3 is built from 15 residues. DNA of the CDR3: TGTGCCAGCTCCCCGCCGGGGGGCGGGAATCAGCCCCAGCATTTT. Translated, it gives CASSPPGGGNQPQHF.

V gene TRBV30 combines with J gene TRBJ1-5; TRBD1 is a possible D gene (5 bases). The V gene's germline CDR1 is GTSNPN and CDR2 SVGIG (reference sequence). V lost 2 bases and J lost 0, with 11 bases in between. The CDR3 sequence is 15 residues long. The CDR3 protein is CAWSKDTYSNQPQHF. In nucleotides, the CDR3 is TGTGCCTGGAGTAAGGACACTTATAGCAATCAGCCCCAGCATTTT. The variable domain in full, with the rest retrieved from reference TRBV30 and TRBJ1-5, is SQTIHQWPATLVQPVGSPLSLECTVEGTSNPNLYWYRQAAGRGLQLLFYSVGIGQISSEVPQNLSASRPQDRQFILSSKKLLLSDSGFYLCAWSKDTYSNQPQHFGDGTRLSIL.

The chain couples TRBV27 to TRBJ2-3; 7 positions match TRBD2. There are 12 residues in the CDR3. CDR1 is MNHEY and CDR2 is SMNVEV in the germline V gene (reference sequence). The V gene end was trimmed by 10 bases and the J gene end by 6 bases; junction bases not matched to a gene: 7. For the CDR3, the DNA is TGTGCCACCCGAACCGGGGGGGATACGCAGTATTTT. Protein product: CATRTGGDTQYF.

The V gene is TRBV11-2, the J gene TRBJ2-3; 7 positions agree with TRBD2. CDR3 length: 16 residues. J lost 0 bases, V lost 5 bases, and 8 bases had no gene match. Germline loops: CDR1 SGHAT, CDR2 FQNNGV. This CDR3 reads CASSLGTIPSTDTQYF. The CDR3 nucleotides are TGTGCCAGCAGCCTGGGGACTATCCCTAGCACAGATACGCAGTATTTT. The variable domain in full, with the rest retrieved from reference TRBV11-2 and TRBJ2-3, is EAGVAQSPRYKIIEKRQSVAFWCNPISGHATLYWYQQILGQGPKLLIQFQNNGVVDDSQLPKDRFSAERLKGVDSTLKIQPAKLEDSAVYLCASSLGTIPSTDTQYFGPGTRLTVL.

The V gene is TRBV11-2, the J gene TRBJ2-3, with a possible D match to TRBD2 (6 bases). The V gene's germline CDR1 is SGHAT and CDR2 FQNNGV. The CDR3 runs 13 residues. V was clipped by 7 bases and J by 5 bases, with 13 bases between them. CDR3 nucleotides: TGTGCCAGCACCGCGTACGGGGGAGATACGCAGTATTTT. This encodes CASTAYGGDTQYF.

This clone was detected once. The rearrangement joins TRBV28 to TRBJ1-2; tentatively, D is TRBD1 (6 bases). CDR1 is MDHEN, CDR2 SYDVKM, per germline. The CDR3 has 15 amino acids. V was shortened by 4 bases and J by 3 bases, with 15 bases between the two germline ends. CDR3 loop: CASSSQQGGHYGYTF. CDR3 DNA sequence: TGTGCCAGCAGTTCTCAACAGGGAGGGCACTATGGCTACACCTTC.

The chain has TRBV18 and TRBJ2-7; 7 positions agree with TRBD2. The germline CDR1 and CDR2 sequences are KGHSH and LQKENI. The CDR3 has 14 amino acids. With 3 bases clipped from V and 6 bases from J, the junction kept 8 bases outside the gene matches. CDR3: CASSPRYREVEQYF. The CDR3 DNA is TGTGCCAGCTCACCCCGCTACCGGGAGGTCGAGCAGTACTTC.

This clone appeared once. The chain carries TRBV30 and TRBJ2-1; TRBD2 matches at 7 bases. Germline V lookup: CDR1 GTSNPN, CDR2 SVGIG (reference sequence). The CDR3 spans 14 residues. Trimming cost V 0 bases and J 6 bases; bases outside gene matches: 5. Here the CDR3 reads CAWSVLARANEQFF. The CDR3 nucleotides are TGTGCCTGGAGTGTACTAGCGAGGGCCAATGAGCAGTTCTTC.

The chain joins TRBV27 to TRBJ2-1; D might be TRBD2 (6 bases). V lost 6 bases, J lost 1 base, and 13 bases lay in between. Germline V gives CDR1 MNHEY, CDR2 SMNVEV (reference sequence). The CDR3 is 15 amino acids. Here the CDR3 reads CASSRSGISYNEQFF. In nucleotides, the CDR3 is TGTGCCAGCAGCCGTAGCGGTATTTCCTACAATGAGCAGTTCTTC.